The next 11 T cell receptor beta chains were all read from a single sample in a study of PD-L1 blockade in urothelial cancer. The protocol was immunoSEQ multiplex PCR, while the TCRdb copy is restricted to in-frame clones and leaves out a portion. The sample contains about 82,000 clones, over 90% of which appear only once. The sequenced sample was PBMCs, obtained around atezolizumab (anti-PD-L1) treatment. These receptors originate from a man in his 60s with urothelial cancer.

In this sample, this clone turned up once. The CDR3 bases are TGTGCCAGTAGCATGGGGACAGGGGCTATCTATGGCTACACCTTC. This translates into CASSMGTGAIYGYTF. V is TRBV19 and J is TRBJ1-2; 10 bases map to TRBD1. Germline lookup yields CDR1 LNHDA and CDR2 SQIVND (reference sequence). J was trimmed by 4 bases and V by 6 bases; bases with no gene match: 8. The CDR3 runs 15 residues.

The chain recombines TRBV9 with TRBJ2-2, with D perhaps matching TRBD2 (5 bases). V lost 3 bases and J lost 6, with 12 bases in between. The CDR3 contains 14 residues. The germline gives CDR1 SGDLS, CDR2 YYNGEE. CDR3 nucleotides: TGTGCCAGCAGCGGACGAACGGGATCCGGGGAGCTGTTTTTT. Protein: CASSGRTGSGELFF.

V gene TRBV11-2 combines with J gene TRBJ2-5; TRBD1 agrees at 9 bases. V trimming: 5 bases; J trimming: 2 bases; junction bases outside the gene matches: 6. This CDR3 has 15 residues. Germline CDR1 reads SGHAT; CDR2 reads FQNNGV. CDR3: CASSTPGTGQETQYF. CDR3 coding DNA: TGTGCCAGCAGCACTCCCGGGACAGGGCAAGAGACCCAGTACTTC.

The V and J genes are TRBV5-6 and TRBJ2-7, with 9 bases lining up with TRBD2. The CDR3 is 14 residues long. V trimming: 4 bases; J trimming: 3 bases; junction bases outside the gene matches: 5. Germline V gene data show CDR1 as SGHDT and CDR2 as YYEEEE. In DNA form, the CDR3 reads TGTGCCAGCAGCCCCAGCGGGGGGAGCTACGAGCAGTACTTC. It yields the protein CASSPSGGSYEQYF.

The J gene is TRBJ2-5, the V gene TRBV7-6, with 9 bases matching TRBD1. CDR1 is SGHVS, CDR2 FNYEAQ, per germline. The J segment lost 5 bases and the V segment lost 5 bases, leaving 6 bases of the junction unmatched. CDR3 length: 14 residues. In DNA form, the CDR3 reads TGTGCCAGCAGCCAACAGGGGGCTAGGGAGACCCAGTACTTC. Encoded protein: CASSQQGARETQYF. The whole variable domain, remainder taken from reference TRBV7-6 and TRBJ2-5, is GAGVSQSPRYKVTKRGQDVALRCDPISGHVSLYWYRQALGQGPEFLTYFNYEAQQDKSGLPNDRFSAERPEGSISTLTIQRTEQRDSAMYRCASSQQGARETQYFGPGTRLLVL.

The J gene is TRBJ2-5, the V gene TRBV9; 8 positions agree with TRBD1. Germline CDR1 is SGDLS and CDR2 is YYNGEE. V trimming: 2 bases; J trimming: 5 bases; junction bases outside the gene matches: 11. CDR3 length: 16 amino acids. CDR3 sequence: CASSVEPTGDGETQYF. Written as DNA, the CDR3 is TGTGCCAGCAGCGTCGAACCGACAGGGGACGGGGAGACCCAGTACTTC.

The chain employs TRBV28 and TRBJ1-5; maybe TRBD1 (6 bases). The CDR3 has 17 residues. Trimming stripped 2 bases from V and 3 bases from J, with 17 bases between. Germline CDR1 and CDR2: MDHEN and SYDVKM. CDR3 sequence: CASSLPLLTGLNQPQHF. CDR3 nucleotides: TGTGCCAGCAGTTTACCCCTCCTTACAGGGCTCAATCAGCCCCAGCATTTT.

The genes are TRBV7-2 and TRBJ2-7; TRBD1 might be the D (7 bases). Germline assignment: CDR1 SGHTA and CDR2 FQGNSA. The CDR3 is 12 residues long. V was trimmed by 6 bases and J by 6 bases, leaving 12 bases between them. Here the CDR3 reads CASRGGQAEQYF. The CDR3 DNA is TGTGCCAGCAGGGGAGGACAGGCCGAGCAGTACTTC.

The chain joins TRBV5-4 to TRBJ2-7; D is possibly TRBD2 (6 bases). V was trimmed by 4 bases and J by 6 bases, leaving 17 bases between them. The germline V gene encodes CDR1 SGHNT and CDR2 YYREEE (reference sequence). This CDR3 contains 14 residues. CDR3 coding DNA: TGTGCCAGCAGCCCAACTAGCAAAGGAGCCGAGCAGTACTTC. Its translation: CASSPTSKGAEQYF.

This clone came up once. The V and J genes are TRBV7-2 and TRBJ2-3; maybe TRBD2 (5 bases). The CDR3 is 13 amino acids. Trimming pared 8 bases from V and 3 bases from J, leaving 12 bases between. Per germline, CDR1 SGHTA and CDR2 FQGNSA. The CDR3 bases are TGTGCCAGCCGGGGTGGGGAAACAGATACGCAGTATTTT. Protein product: CASRGGETDTQYF.

V and J are TRBV5-6 and TRBJ2-7, with D possibly being TRBD1 (5 bases). The CDR3 length is 15 residues. V was shortened by 0 bases and J by 0 bases, with 10 bases between the two germline ends. Germline V CDR1 and CDR2: SGHDT, YYEEEE. For the CDR3, the DNA is TGTGCCAGCAGCTTGGAGTGGGGCAACTCCTACGAGCAGTACTTC. This gives the protein CASSLEWGNSYEQYF.